This TCR beta chain was recorded in a study of blood T cell repertoires in COVID-19. V shed 3 bases and J shed 5 bases, with 12 bases lying between them. Germline CDR1 MGHRA, CDR2 YSYEKL. The CDR3 has 14 residues. Data came from immunoSEQ multiplex PCR; TCRdb stores just in-frame clones and leaves some out. The sample consists of 200,000 to 250,000 clones, 82% of them appearing once. What was sequenced was PBMCs or T cells enriched from blood (not recorded which). This clonotype was obtained from a woman aged 60-75 years who had recovered from COVID-19. The J gene is TRBJ2-3, the V gene TRBV4-1, with D perhaps matching TRBD1 (5 bases). The CDR3 here is CASSHEGAGDTQYF. The DNA of the CDR3 is TGCGCCAGCAGCCACGAAGGGGCAGGAGATACGCAGTATTTT.